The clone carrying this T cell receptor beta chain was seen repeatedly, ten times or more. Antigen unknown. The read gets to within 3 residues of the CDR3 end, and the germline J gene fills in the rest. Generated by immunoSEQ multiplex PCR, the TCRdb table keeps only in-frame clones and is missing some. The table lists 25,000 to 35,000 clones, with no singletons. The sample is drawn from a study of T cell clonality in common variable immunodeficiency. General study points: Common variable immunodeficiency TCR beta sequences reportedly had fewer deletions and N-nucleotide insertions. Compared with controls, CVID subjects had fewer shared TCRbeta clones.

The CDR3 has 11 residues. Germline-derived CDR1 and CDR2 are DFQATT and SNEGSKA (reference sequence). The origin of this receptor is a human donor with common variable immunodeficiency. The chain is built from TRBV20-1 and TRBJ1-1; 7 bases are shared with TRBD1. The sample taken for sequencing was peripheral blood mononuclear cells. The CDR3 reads CSASGTDRAFF. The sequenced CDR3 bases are TGCAGTGCTAGTGGGACAGACAGA.